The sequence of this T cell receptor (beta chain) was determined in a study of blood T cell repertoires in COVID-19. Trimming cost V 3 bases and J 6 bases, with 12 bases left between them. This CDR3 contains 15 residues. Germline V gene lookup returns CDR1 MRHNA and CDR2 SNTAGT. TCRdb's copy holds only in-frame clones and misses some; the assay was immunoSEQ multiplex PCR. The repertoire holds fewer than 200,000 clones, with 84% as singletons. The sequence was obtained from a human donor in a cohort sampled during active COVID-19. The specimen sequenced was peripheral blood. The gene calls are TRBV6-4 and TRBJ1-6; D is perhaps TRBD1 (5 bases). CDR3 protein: CASSESGLGNSPLHF. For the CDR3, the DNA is TGTGCCAGCAGTGAGTCGGGACTTGGTAATTCACCCCTCCACTTT.